Below are 32 T cell receptor beta chains sequenced from a single sample in a study of blood T cell repertoires in COVID-19. Method: immunoSEQ multiplex PCR; TCRdb's copy keeps in-frame clones and lacks some. The profile shows roughly 250,000 clones, 70% to 90% of them singletons. The sequenced sample consisted of peripheral blood. Receptor source: a woman between 40 and 50 years old who had recovered from COVID-19.

The CDR3 sequence: CASSPTDWGTNEKLFF. For the CDR3, the DNA is TGTGCCAGCAGCCCAACGGACTGGGGTACTAATGAAAAACTGTTTTTT. This chain joins TRBV7-9 and TRBJ1-4; D gene ambiguous. The length of the CDR3 is 16 residues. In germline, CDR1 is SEHNR, CDR2 FQNEAQ (reference sequence). Deletions cut 5 bases from V and 2 bases from J, with 15 bases between.

V is TRBV4-2 and J is TRBJ2-5; TRBD2 might be the D (5 bases). The CDR3 length is 15 residues. Germline V lookup: CDR1 LGHNA, CDR2 YNFKEQ. V was pared by 0 bases and J by 4 bases, with 12 bases between. The CDR3 protein is CASSQETGIGETQYF. In nucleotides, the CDR3 is TGTGCCAGCAGCCAAGAGACCGGGATAGGAGAGACCCAGTACTTC.

The V gene is TRBV9, the J gene TRBJ1-5, with D possibly TRBD1 on 6 matching bases. CDR3 size: 14 residues. Germline V gene lookup returns CDR1 SGDLS and CDR2 YYNGEE. V lost 3 bases and J lost 6, with 13 bases in between. The CDR3 DNA is TGTGCCAGCAGCGCGAGCATAGGGGGTCAGCCCCAGCATTTT. Translated, it gives CASSASIGGQPQHF.

This sequence joins TRBV4-3 and TRBJ2-7, with 8 bases lining up with TRBD2. Unmatched junction bases numbered 10, after V lost 0 bases and J lost 6 bases. This CDR3 contains 16 residues. Germline V lookup: CDR1 LGHNA, CDR2 YSLEER. The CDR3 loop is CASSQDPSLAGSEQYF. The CDR3 bases are TGCGCCAGCAGCCAAGATCCTAGCCTAGCGGGTTCCGAGCAGTACTTC.

This clone appeared once. This sequence joins TRBV6-2 or TRBV6-3 and TRBJ2-5, with 12 bases lining up with TRBD2. The CDR3 extends over 16 amino acids. Germline-derived CDR1 and CDR2 are MNHEY and SVGEGT. V gave up 0 bases and J gave up 4 bases; unmatched junction bases: 3. The CDR3 reads CASSYSLAGGPETQYF. Written as DNA, the CDR3 is TGTGCCAGCAGTTACTCGCTAGCGGGGGGGCCAGAGACCCAGTACTTC.

The chain recombines TRBV5-1 with TRBJ2-1; D is perhaps TRBD2 (5 bases). Deletions cut 4 bases from V and 0 bases from J, with 11 bases between. Germline assignment: CDR1 SGHRS and CDR2 YFSETQ. CDR3 size: 15 residues. The CDR3 DNA sequence: TGCGCCAGCAGCCCAACGACTATCTCCTACAATGAGCAGTTCTTC. Translation: CASSPTTISYNEQFF.

This chain connects TRBV2 to TRBJ2-7; 10 nucleotides agree with TRBD2. The CDR3 is made up of 15 amino acids. Germline CDR1 is SNHLY and CDR2 is FYNNEI. Unmatched junction bases numbered 4, after V lost 2 bases and J lost 3 bases. CDR3 bases: TGTGCCAGCAGTGAACCTAGCGGGGGACTCTACGAGCAGTACTTC. Translation gives CASSEPSGGLYEQYF.

The gene calls are TRBV11-2 and TRBJ2-7; TRBD2 agrees at 12 bases. The J segment lost 6 bases and the V segment lost 7 bases, leaving 10 bases of the junction unmatched. Germline V CDR1 and CDR2: SGHAT, FQNNGV. There are 15 residues in the CDR3. Here the CDR3 reads CASTPYLAGGFEQYF. The CDR3 DNA follows: TGTGCCAGCACGCCCTATCTAGCGGGGGGGTTCGAGCAGTACTTC.

The chain carries TRBV25-1 and TRBJ2-2, with TRBD1 as a possible D gene (7 bases). Looked up from germline, CDR1 is MGHDK and CDR2 is SYGVNS. The CDR3 has 16 residues. The V gene lost 5 bases and the J gene lost 2 bases, with 15 bases spanning the gap. The CDR3 region has the DNA TGTGCCAGCAGTCTTGGCGGGACAGTTAACACCGGGGAGCTGTTTTTT. It is translated as CASSLGGTVNTGELFF.

This clone was detected only a few times. V usage is TRBV4-2 and J usage is TRBJ2-7; D is perhaps TRBD1 (5 bases). From germline, CDR1 is LGHNA and CDR2 YNFKEQ. The V end lost 0 bases, the J end lost 3 bases, and 18 bases lay between the germline ends. CDR3 length equals 17 residues. CDR3 residues: CASSQDSSGHLDYEQYF. The CDR3 nucleotides read TGTGCCAGCAGCCAAGATAGTTCTGGACACCTAGACTACGAGCAGTACTTC.

The rearrangement links TRBV4-1 to TRBJ2-7; 7 bases are shared with TRBD1. CDR1 MGHRA and CDR2 YSYEKL come from the germline V gene. This CDR3 is 12 amino acids long. The V gene end was trimmed by 6 bases and the J gene end by 3 bases; junction bases not matched to a gene: 2. The CDR3 is CASSHRGYEQYF. The CDR3, as DNA: TGCGCCAGCAGTCACAGGGGCTACGAGCAGTACTTC.

The J gene is TRBJ2-1, the V gene TRBV19; D might be TRBD2 (6 bases). Trimming took off 10 bases at V and 6 bases at J, with 13 bases between the two ends. Germline assignment: CDR1 LNHDA and CDR2 SQIVND (reference sequence). This CDR3 is 12 amino acids long. The CDR3: CATGTHGNEQFF. CDR3 DNA sequence: TGTGCCACCGGGACTCACGGCAATGAGCAGTTCTTC.

This chain uses TRBV4-1 with TRBJ1-6; D may be TRBD1 (5 bases). Germline CDR1 reads MGHRA; CDR2 reads YSYEKL. Trimming cost V 0 bases and J 9 bases, with 21 bases left between them. The CDR3 spans 18 residues. CDR3 DNA sequence: TGCGCCAGCAGCCAAGATGTTTTAGGGGCCGCCCCGGTTTCACCCCTCCACTTT. Its translation: CASSQDVLGAAPVSPLHF.

The chain employs TRBV6-6 and TRBJ2-2; D possibly corresponds to TRBD1 (6 bases). V lost 6 bases, J lost 1 base, and 9 bases lay in between. This CDR3 spans 14 amino acids. Germline V CDR1 and CDR2: MNHNY, SVGAGI (reference sequence). In DNA form, the CDR3 reads TGTGCCAGCAGGGAGACAGGGAACACCGGGGAGCTGTTTTTT. It is translated as CASRETGNTGELFF.

The chain uses TRBV3-1 (or the pseudogene TRBV3-2) and TRBJ2-1, with TRBD1 identical over 7 bases. CDR1 is LGHDT, CDR2 YNNKEL, per germline (reference sequence). CDR3 length equals 16 residues. V was clipped by 4 bases and J by 5 bases; unmatched bases: 11. The CDR3 DNA follows: TGTGCCAGCAGCCTAAGGGGTGGCAGGGGGAACAATGAGCAGTTCTTC. This codes for CASSLRGGRGNNEQFF.

The V and J genes are TRBV7-2 and TRBJ2-7; the match to TRBD2 covers 7 bases. The CDR3 is made up of 16 amino acids. CDR1 is SGHTA and CDR2 is FQGNSA in the germline V gene. The junction had 11 bases not matched to a gene; V was cut back by 1 base and J by 5 bases. CDR3 protein: CASSLEGGLGRNEQYF. DNA of the CDR3: TGTGCCAGCAGCTTAGAGGGCGGACTAGGTAGGAACGAGCAGTACTTC.

This chain uses TRBV6-4 with TRBJ2-3, with D hard to call. Germline V gene data show CDR1 as MRHNA and CDR2 as SNTAGT. The CDR3 is made up of 14 amino acids. Trimming removed 4 bases at V and 0 bases at J, with 8 bases between. The CDR3 DNA is TGTGCCAGCAGTGCTGGCGGAAGCACAGATACGCAGTATTTT. It specifies CASSAGGSTDTQYF.

This chain links TRBV5-6 with TRBJ1-2; D perhaps matches TRBD1 (5 bases). Trimming removed 8 bases at V and 4 bases at J, with 15 bases between. Germline lookup yields CDR1 SGHDT and CDR2 YYEEEE. The CDR3 contains 13 residues. CDR3 protein: CASAGPPLYGYTF. In DNA form, the CDR3 reads TGTGCCAGTGCAGGGCCCCCCCTCTATGGCTACACCTTC.

The gene calls are TRBV28 and TRBJ1-2; 8 bases match TRBD1. The CDR3 extends over 16 amino acids. Losses at the gene ends were 5 bases for V and 4 bases for J; bases not matched to a gene: 12. Germline V lookup: CDR1 MDHEN, CDR2 SYDVKM. This CDR3 reads CASSPPGGSGRYGYTF. The DNA of the CDR3 is TGTGCCAGCAGTCCTCCAGGGGGCTCGGGACGCTATGGCTACACCTTC.

This chain links TRBV28 with TRBJ2-7; a possible D gene is TRBD1 (6 bases). The CDR3 is made up of 15 amino acids. Per the germline V gene, CDR1 is MDHEN and CDR2 is SYDVKM. The V end was cut by 6 bases, the J end by 4 bases, with 19 bases between. CDR3 DNA: TGTGCCAGCAGCGAATCGTACAGGGAGAGGTACGAGCAGTACTTC. Protein: CASSESYRERYEQYF. The entire variable domain, with the rest obtained from reference TRBV28 and TRBJ2-7, is as follows: DVKVTQSSRYLVKRTGEKVFLECVQDMDHENMFWYRQDPGLGLRLIYFSYDVKMKEKGDIPEGYSVSREKKERFSLILESASTNQTSMYLCASSESYRERYEQYFGPGTRLTVT.

The chain employs TRBV24-1 and TRBJ1-5; 9 bases align to TRBD1. V gave up 7 bases and J gave up 4 bases; unmatched junction bases: 10. Germline values: CDR1 KGHDR, CDR2 SFDVKD. CDR3 size: 16 residues. CDR3 loop: CATSARGTGLNQPQHF. CDR3 nucleotide sequence: TGTGCCACCAGCGCAAGAGGGACAGGGTTGAATCAGCCCCAGCATTTT.

This clone has a handful of counts. The chain joins TRBV28 to TRBJ2-2; tentative D call: TRBD1 (8 bases). Trimming removed 6 bases from V and 3 bases from J, with 11 bases in between. CDR1 and CDR2 from the germline V gene are MDHEN and SYDVKM. The CDR3 runs to 14 residues. This chain's CDR3 is CASRTGGDTGELFF. CDR3 bases: TGTGCCAGCAGAACAGGGGGGGACACCGGGGAGCTGTTTTTT.

The sample holds a few counts of this clone. The rearrangement joins TRBV30 to TRBJ2-7, with TRBD2 matching 8 bases. Germline CDR1 is GTSNPN and CDR2 is SVGIG (reference sequence). This CDR3 has 12 amino acids. Trimming at V came to 6 bases and at J to 2 bases, leaving 3 bases not matched to a gene. Here the CDR3 reads CACTGGAYEQYF. CDR3 sequence (DNA): TGTGCCTGTACCGGGGGGGCCTACGAGCAGTACTTC.

This chain links TRBV18 with TRBJ2-5; possible D gene TRBD1, 6 bases. V lost 4 bases and J 2 bases, leaving 11 bases between the germline ends. The CDR3 covers 14 residues. Germline-derived CDR1 and CDR2 are KGHSH and LQKENI. This CDR3 reads CASSRTEIQETQYF. The CDR3 DNA reads as TGTGCCAGCTCACGGACAGAAATTCAAGAGACCCAGTACTTC. Variable domain in full (rest from reference TRBV18 and TRBJ2-5): NAGVMQNPRHLVRRRGQEARLRCSPMKGHSHVYWYRQLPEEGLKFMVYLQKENIIDESGMPKERFSAEFPKEGPSILRIQQVVRGDSAAYFCASSRTEIQETQYFGPGTRLLVL.

This chain uses TRBV5-5 with TRBJ1-3; D not certain. CDR1 and CDR2 (germline): SGHKS, YYEKEE (reference sequence). The CDR3 length is 16 residues. Trimming cost V 0 bases and J 0 bases, with 10 bases left between them. The CDR3 region is CASSLVSVSSGNTIYF. The CDR3 DNA reads TGTGCCAGCAGCTTGGTCAGCGTGAGCTCTGGAAACACCATATATTTT.

For the CDR3, the DNA is TGTGCCAGCAGCCAAGCGCCCACAGGGGGCCGAAGGGAGCTGTTTTTT. It translates to CASSQAPTGGRRELFF. V gene TRBV3-1 (or the pseudogene TRBV3-2) combines with J gene TRBJ2-2; 9 positions agree with TRBD1. With V trimmed by 1 base and J by 9 bases, 9 bases remained unmatched. Germline V CDR1 and CDR2: LGHDT, YNNKEL (reference sequence). The CDR3 has 16 amino acids.

The chain combines TRBV6-2 or TRBV6-3 with TRBJ2-5, with a weak D call TRBD2 (6 bases). Germline V gives CDR1 MNHEY, CDR2 SVGEGT. The CDR3 runs 13 residues. V lost 2 bases, J lost 7 bases, and 11 bases lay in between. In nucleotides, the CDR3 is TGTGCCAGCAGTTACCAGGGAGGCGGGACCCAGTACTTC. It translates to CASSYQGGGTQYF.

The chain has TRBV7-9 and TRBJ1-4; 10 nucleotides line up with TRBD1. The V and J ends lost 5 bases and 8 bases, in that order; junction bases with no gene match: 11. CDR3 length: 16 amino acids. Germline V gene lookup returns CDR1 SEHNR and CDR2 FQNEAQ (reference sequence). CDR3 region: CASSLGDRGTREKLFF. The CDR3 region has the DNA TGTGCCAGCAGCCTAGGGGACAGGGGAACAAGAGAAAAACTGTTTTTT. The complete variable domain, with remaining parts taken from reference TRBV7-9 and TRBJ1-4, reads DTGVSQNPRHKITKRGQNVTFRCDPISEHNRLYWYRQTLGQGPEFLTYFQNEAQLEKSRLLSDRFSAERPKGSFSTLEIQRTEQGDSAMYLCASSLGDRGTREKLFFGSGTQLSVL.

The genes are TRBV27 and TRBJ1-3; TRBD1 matches at 9 bases. This CDR3 region has 17 residues. J gave up 2 bases and V 7 bases, and 12 bases lay outside the gene matches. Germline CDR1 reads MNHEY; CDR2 reads SMNVEV (reference sequence). The CDR3 here is CASIRDRAFSTGNTIYF. In DNA form, the CDR3 reads TGTGCCAGCATCCGGGACAGGGCTTTTTCTACTGGAAACACCATATATTTT.

The chain recombines TRBV28 with TRBJ2-7; TRBD1 matches 8 bases. Germline assignment: CDR1 MDHEN and CDR2 SYDVKM. After removal of 5 bases from V and 3 bases from J, the junction contained 9 bases not matched to a gene. This CDR3 contains 15 residues. CDR3 sequence reads: CASSLAGTGSYEQYF. Here the CDR3 DNA reads TGTGCCAGCAGTCTCGCCGGGACAGGCAGCTACGAGCAGTACTTC.

This clone was seen a single time. The rearrangement links TRBV27 to TRBJ2-3; 7 bases fit TRBD2. CDR3 length equals 12 residues. In germline, CDR1 is MNHEY, CDR2 SMNVEV (reference sequence). After removal of 4 bases from V and 8 bases from J, the junction contained 3 bases not matched to a gene. CDR3 nucleotides: TGTGCCAGCAGTTCGGGGAGGGGTACGCAGTATTTT. Its protein is CASSSGRGTQYF.

The chain couples TRBV10-3 to TRBJ1-3; a weak D match, TRBD1 (5 bases). Germline V CDR1 and CDR2: ENHRY, SYGVKD. The CDR3 is made up of 15 amino acids. V lost 0 bases to trimming and J lost 1 base, with 7 bases between them. CDR3: CAISESAGSGNTIYF. The CDR3 DNA is TGTGCCATCAGTGAGTCAGCAGGGTCTGGAAACACCATATATTTT.